Sequencing of this T cell receptor (beta chain) was carried out in a study of shared clonotypes between healthy human individuals. Once extracted for a subset, genomic DNA was divided evenly among several immunoSEQ plates. The method was immunoSEQ multiplex PCR; TCRdb's version includes in-frame clones alone and lacks a portion of them. The sample contains about 960,000 clones, roughly 72% of which appear only once. The CDR3 is 12 amino acids. The V gene lost 4 bases and the J gene lost 9 bases, with 11 bases spanning the gap. Per the germline V gene, CDR1 is SGDLS and CDR2 is YYNGEE. Input material: memory CD4+ T cells sorted from blood. The subset here: CD45RA-negative fraction. The chain employs TRBV9 and TRBJ2-1; D uncertain. The TCR was taken from a man aged 18 to 29 in good health. This CDR3 reads CASSLLAGEQFF. DNA for the CDR3: TGTGCCAGCAGCTTGTTAGCTGGTGAGCAGTTCTTC.